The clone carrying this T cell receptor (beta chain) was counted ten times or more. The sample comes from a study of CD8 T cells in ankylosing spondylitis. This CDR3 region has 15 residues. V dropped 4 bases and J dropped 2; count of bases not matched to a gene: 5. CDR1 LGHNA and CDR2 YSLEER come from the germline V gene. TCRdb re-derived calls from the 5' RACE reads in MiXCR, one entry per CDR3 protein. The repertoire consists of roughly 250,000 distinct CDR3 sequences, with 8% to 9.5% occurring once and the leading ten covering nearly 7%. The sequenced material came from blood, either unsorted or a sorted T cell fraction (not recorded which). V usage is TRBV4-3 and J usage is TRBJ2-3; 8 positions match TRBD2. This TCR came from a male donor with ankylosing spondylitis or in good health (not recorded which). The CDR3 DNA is TGCGCCAGCAGCCGAGGACTAGCCGTCACAGATACGCAGTATTTT. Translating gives CASSRGLAVTDTQYF.